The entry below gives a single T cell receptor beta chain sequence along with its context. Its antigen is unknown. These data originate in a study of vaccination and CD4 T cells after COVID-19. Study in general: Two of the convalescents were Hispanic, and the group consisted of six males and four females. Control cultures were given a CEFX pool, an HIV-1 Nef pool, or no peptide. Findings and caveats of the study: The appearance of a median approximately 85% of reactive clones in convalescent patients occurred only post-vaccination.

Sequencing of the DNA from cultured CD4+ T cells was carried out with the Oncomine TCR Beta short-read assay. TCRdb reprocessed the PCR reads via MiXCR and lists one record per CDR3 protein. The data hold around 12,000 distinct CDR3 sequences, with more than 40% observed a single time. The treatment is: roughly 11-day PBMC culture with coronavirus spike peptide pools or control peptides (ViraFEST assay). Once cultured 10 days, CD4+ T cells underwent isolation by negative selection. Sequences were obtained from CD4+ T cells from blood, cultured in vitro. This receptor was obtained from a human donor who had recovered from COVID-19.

CDR3: CASTQGDRVGTFF. Written as DNA, the CDR3 is TGTGCCAGTACCCAAGGGGACAGGGTAGGAACTTTCTTT. The genes are TRBV19 and TRBJ1-1, with 9 bases identical to TRBD1. This CDR3 spans 13 amino acids. Germline V lookup: CDR1 LNHDA, CDR2 SQIVND (reference sequence). J lost 12 bases, V lost 7 bases, and 12 bases had no gene match. The full variable domain, rest sourced from reference TRBV19 and TRBJ1-1, is DGGITQSPKYLFRKEGQNVTLSCEQNLNHDAMYWYRQDPGQGLRLIYYSQIVNDFQKGDIAEGYSVSREKKESFPLTVTSAQKNPTAFYLCASTQGDRVGTFFGQGTRLTVV.